This T cell receptor beta chain came from a study of T cell responses to AZD1222 COVID-19 vaccine. Overall study results and limits: White British ancestry dominated among donors, who included more females, and clonal diversity was possibly underestimated. Just a handful of people given AZD1222 tested seropositive at baseline. Dominant at 160-218 and 743-854, vaccine-associated CD4 TCRs also spanned spike. Within unmutated variant regions lay the reported targets of nearly half of spike-specific TCRs.

In the case of this clone: Its antigen is as yet unknown.

Germline CDR1 is SGDLS and CDR2 is YYNGEE. The CDR3 consists of 14 residues. Trimming left V 0 bases short and J 7 bases short, with 11 bases between. TCRdb keeps only in-frame clones here, not all; method: immunoSEQ multiplex PCR. The repertoire has roughly 110,000 clones, 70% to 90% of them found once; the top ten carry around 4.5%. The TCR sequence derives from an adult who received the AZD1222 COVID-19 vaccine. Sequenced here: peripheral blood, sampled 28 days after the second AZD1222 dose. This rearrangement joins TRBV9 to TRBJ1-5, with D possibly matching TRBD1 (5 bases). CDR3 amino acids: CASSVGVGAQPQHF. The CDR3 DNA sequence: TGTGCCAGCAGCGTAGGTGTAGGGGCACAGCCCCAGCATTTT. Together with reference TRBV9 and TRBJ1-5, the CDR3 gives the full variable domain: DSGVTQTPKHLITATGQRVTLRCSPRSGDLSVYWYQQSLDQGLQFLIQYYNGEERAKGNILERFSAQQFPDLHSELNLSSLELGDSALYFCASSVGVGAQPQHFGDGTRLSIL.